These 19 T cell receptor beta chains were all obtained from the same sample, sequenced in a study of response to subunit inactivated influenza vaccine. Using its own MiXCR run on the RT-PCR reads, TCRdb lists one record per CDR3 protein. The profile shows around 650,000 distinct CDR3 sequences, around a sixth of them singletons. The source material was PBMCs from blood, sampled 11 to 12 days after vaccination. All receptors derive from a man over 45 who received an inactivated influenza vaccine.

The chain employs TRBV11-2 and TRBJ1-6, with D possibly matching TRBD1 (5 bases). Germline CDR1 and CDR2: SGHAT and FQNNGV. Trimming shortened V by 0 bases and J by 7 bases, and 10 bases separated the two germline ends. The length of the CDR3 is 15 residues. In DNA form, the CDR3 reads TGTGCCAGCAGCTTAGAGCCAGGGCAGAATTCACCCCTCCACTTT. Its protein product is CASSLEPGQNSPLHF.

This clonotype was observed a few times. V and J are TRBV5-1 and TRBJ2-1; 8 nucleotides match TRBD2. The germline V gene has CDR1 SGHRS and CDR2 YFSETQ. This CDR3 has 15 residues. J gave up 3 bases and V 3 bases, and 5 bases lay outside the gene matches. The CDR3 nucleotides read TGCGCCAGCAGCTCCGGCGCGGGAGGCTACAATGAGCAGTTCTTC. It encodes CASSSGAGGYNEQFF.

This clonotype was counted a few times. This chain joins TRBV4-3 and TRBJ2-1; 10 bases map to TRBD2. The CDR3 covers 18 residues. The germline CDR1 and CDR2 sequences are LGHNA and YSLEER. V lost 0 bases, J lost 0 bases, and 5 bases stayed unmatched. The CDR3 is CASSQDGGLASSYNEQFF. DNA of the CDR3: TGCGCCAGCAGCCAAGATGGGGGACTAGCGAGCTCCTACAATGAGCAGTTCTTC.

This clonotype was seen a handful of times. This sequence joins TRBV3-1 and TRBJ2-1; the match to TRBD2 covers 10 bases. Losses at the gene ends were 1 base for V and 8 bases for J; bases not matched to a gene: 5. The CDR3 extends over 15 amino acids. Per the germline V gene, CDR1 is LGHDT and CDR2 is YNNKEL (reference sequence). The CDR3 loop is CASSQGAGGLHEQFF. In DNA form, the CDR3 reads TGTGCCAGCAGCCAAGGAGCGGGAGGGCTCCATGAGCAGTTCTTC.

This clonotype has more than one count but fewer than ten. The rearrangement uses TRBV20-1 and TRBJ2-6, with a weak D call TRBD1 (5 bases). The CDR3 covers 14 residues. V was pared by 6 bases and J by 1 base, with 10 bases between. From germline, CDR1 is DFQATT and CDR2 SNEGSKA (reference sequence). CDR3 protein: CSAPDRSGANVLTF. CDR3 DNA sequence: TGCAGTGCCCCCGACAGATCTGGGGCCAACGTCCTGACTTTC.

CDR3 sequence: CATSSPPGAQATF. DNA of the CDR3: TGTGCCACCAGCAGTCCTCCAGGGGCCCAAGCCACCTTC. The chain uses TRBV15 and TRBJ1-2, with D possibly TRBD1 on 6 matching bases. Per germline, CDR1 LNHNV and CDR2 YYDKDF (reference sequence). The CDR3 runs to 13 residues. V was trimmed by 3 bases and J by 13 bases, leaving 18 bases between them.

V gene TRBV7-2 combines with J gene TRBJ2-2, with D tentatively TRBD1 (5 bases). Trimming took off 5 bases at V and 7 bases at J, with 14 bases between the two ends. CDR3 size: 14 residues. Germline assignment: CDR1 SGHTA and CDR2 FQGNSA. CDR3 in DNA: TGTGCCAGCAGCACACGGCCTGACAGCGGGGAGCTGTTTTTT. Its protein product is CASSTRPDSGELFF.

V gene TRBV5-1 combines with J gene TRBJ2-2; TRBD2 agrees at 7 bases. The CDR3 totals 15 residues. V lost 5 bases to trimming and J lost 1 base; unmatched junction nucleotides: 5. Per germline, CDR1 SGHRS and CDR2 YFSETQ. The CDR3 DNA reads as TGCGCCAGCAGTTATGGCGGGGGGAACACCGGGGAGCTGTTTTTT. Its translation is CASSYGGGNTGELFF. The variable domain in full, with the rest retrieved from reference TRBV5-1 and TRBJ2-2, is KAGVTQTPRYLIKTRGQQVTLSCSPISGHRSVSWYQQTPGQGLQFLFEYFSETQRNKGNFPGRFSGRQFSNSRSEMNVSTLELGDSALYLCASSYGGGNTGELFFGEGSRLTVL.

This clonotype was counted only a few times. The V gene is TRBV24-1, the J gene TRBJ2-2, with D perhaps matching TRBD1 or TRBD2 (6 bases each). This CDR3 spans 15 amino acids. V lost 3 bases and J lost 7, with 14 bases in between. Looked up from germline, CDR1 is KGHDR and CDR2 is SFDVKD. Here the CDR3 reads CATSDPTGAHGELFF. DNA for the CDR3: TGTGCCACCAGTGATCCCACGGGGGCGCACGGGGAGCTGTTTTTT.

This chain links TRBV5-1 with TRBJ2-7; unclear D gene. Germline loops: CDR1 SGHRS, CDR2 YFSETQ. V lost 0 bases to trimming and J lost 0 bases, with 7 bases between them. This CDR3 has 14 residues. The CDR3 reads CASSLDGNSYEQYF. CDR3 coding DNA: TGCGCCAGCAGCTTGGACGGAAACTCCTACGAGCAGTACTTC.

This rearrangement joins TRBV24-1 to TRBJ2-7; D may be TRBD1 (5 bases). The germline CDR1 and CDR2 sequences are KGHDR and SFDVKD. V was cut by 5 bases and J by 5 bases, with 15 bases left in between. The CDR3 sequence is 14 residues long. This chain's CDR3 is CATSGRGAPNEQYF. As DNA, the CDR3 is TGTGCCACCAGTGGAAGGGGCGCCCCGAACGAGCAGTACTTC.

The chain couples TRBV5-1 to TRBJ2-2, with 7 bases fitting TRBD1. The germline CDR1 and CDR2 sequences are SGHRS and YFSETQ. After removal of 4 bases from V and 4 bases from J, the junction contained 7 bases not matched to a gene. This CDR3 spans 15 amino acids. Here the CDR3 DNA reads TGCGCCAGCAGCGTCGACAGGGTTGGCACCGGGGAGCTGTTTTTT. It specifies CASSVDRVGTGELFF.

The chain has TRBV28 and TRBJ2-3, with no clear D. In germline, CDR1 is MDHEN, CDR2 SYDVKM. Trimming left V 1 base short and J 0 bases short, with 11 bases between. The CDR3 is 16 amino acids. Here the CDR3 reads CASSLLAYGSTDTQYF. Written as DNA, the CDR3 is TGTGCCAGCAGTTTATTAGCCTACGGTAGCACAGATACGCAGTATTTT.

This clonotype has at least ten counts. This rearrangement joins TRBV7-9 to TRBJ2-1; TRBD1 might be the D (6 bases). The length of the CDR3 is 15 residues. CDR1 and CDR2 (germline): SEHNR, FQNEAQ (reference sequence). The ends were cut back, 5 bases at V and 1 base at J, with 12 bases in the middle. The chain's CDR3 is CASSRRQVSYNEQFF. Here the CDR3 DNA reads TGTGCCAGCAGCCGACGACAGGTTTCCTACAATGAGCAGTTCTTC.

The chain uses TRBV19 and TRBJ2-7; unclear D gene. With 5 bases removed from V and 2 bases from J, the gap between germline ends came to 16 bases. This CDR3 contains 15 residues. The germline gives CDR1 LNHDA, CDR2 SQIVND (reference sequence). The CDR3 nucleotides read TGTGCCAGTAGTTCCCCGGAACAGCTCCCCTACGAGCAGTACTTC. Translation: CASSSPEQLPYEQYF.

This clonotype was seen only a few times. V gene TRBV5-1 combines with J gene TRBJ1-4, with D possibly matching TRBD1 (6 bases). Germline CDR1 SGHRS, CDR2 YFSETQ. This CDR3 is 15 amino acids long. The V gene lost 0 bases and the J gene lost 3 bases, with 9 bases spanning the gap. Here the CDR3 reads CASSLGAGANEKLFF. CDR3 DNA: TGCGCCAGCAGCTTGGGGGCAGGGGCTAATGAAAAACTGTTTTTT.

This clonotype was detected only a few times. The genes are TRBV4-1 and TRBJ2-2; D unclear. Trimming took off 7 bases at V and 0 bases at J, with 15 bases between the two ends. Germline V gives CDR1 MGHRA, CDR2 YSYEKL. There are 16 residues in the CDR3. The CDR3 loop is CASKQTHFPNTGELFF. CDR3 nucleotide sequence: TGCGCCAGCAAGCAAACCCATTTCCCGAACACCGGGGAGCTGTTTTTT.

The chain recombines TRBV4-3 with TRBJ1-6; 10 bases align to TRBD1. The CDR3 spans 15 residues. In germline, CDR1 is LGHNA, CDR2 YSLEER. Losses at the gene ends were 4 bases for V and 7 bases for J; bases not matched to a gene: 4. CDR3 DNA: TGCGCCAGCAGCCTCGGGACAGGGGACAATTCACCCCTCCACTTT. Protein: CASSLGTGDNSPLHF.

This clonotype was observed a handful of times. The CDR3 bases are TGCGCCAGCAGCTTGGAGGCCTTGGCTAGCACAGATACGCAGTATTTT. Its translation is CASSLEALASTDTQYF. The chain recombines TRBV5-1 with TRBJ2-3; D is undetermined. V was pared by 0 bases and J by 0 bases, with 11 bases between. Germline-derived CDR1 and CDR2 are SGHRS and YFSETQ. This CDR3 spans 16 amino acids.